What follows are 22 T cell receptor beta chains derived from one specimen sequenced in a study of cytomegalovirus exposure and HLA in healthy donors. Use of 60 Vbeta and 13 Jbeta primers characterized the PCR. Sequenced by immunoSEQ multiplex PCR; TCRdb stores in-frame clones only, minus some. The table shows 110,000 to 150,000 clones, with around 85% occurring only once. Sequenced material: PBMCs. The receptor set was obtained from a woman aged 45 to 65 in good health and CMV-seropositive.

This chain connects TRBV7-2 to TRBJ2-7, with TRBD2 as a possible D gene (6 bases). Germline CDR1 SGHTA, CDR2 FQGNSA. The CDR3 runs to 15 residues. Trimming stripped 5 bases from V and 3 bases from J, with 17 bases between. Written as DNA, the CDR3 is TGTGCCAGCAGCCAACCAGGGAGGATAGGCTACGAGCAGTACTTC. This translates into CASSQPGRIGYEQYF.

The chain combines TRBV14 with TRBJ2-7, with no clear D. The V end was cut by 0 bases, the J end by 2 bases, with 11 bases between. This CDR3 is built from 15 residues. Germline CDR1 SGHDN, CDR2 FVKESK. The DNA of the CDR3 is TGTGCCAGCAGCCAAGAAATCGACAAAACCTACGAGCAGTACTTC. Translation: CASSQEIDKTYEQYF.

The V gene is TRBV9, the J gene TRBJ2-7; 8 bases are a match to TRBD2. Germline V gives CDR1 SGDLS, CDR2 YYNGEE. The J segment lost 4 bases and the V segment lost 2 bases, leaving 2 bases of the junction unmatched. The CDR3 loop spans 13 amino acids. The CDR3 DNA reads TGTGCCAGCAGCGTTGGGACTAGTTACGAGCAGTACTTC. Amino acid sequence: CASSVGTSYEQYF. Combining the CDR3 with reference TRBV9 and TRBJ2-7 gives the whole variable domain DSGVTQTPKHLITATGQRVTLRCSPRSGDLSVYWYQQSLDQGLQFLIQYYNGEERAKGNILERFSAQQFPDLHSELNLSSLELGDSALYFCASSVGTSYEQYFGPGTRLTVT.

This chain links TRBV10-3 with TRBJ1-1; the D is unclear. Trimming cost V 2 bases and J 3 bases, with 7 bases left between them. The CDR3 has 13 amino acids. Germline values: CDR1 ENHRY, CDR2 SYGVKD. The CDR3 DNA is TGTGCCATCAGTGAGGGCGGTTACACTGAAGCTTTCTTT. Its translation: CAISEGGYTEAFF.

The V gene is TRBV4-2, the J gene TRBJ1-2; 8 bases line up with TRBD1. The CDR3 sequence is 14 residues long. In germline, CDR1 is LGHNA, CDR2 YNFKEQ. V dropped 4 bases and J dropped 4; count of bases not matched to a gene: 5. Here the CDR3 DNA reads TGTGCCAGCAGCCGACCCGACAGGGGCTATGGCTACACCTTC. This translates into CASSRPDRGYGYTF.

The chain is built from TRBV5-5 and TRBJ2-7; TRBD1 agrees at 9 bases. From germline, CDR1 is SGHKS and CDR2 YYEKEE (reference sequence). The CDR3 contains 16 residues. V was pared by 3 bases and J by 4 bases, with 11 bases of the junction left unmatched. CDR3: CASSSRGTGLLYEQYF. In DNA form, the CDR3 reads TGTGCCAGCAGCTCACGGGGGACAGGGCTACTTTACGAGCAGTACTTC.

This clone was observed once. The chain recombines TRBV28 with TRBJ1-1; 7 nucleotides agree with TRBD1. The CDR3 loop spans 15 amino acids. The germline V gene has CDR1 MDHEN and CDR2 SYDVKM. With V trimmed by 4 bases and J by 5 bases, 10 bases remained unmatched. CDR3 nucleotides: TGTGCCAGCAGTTCACCACAGGGGACGGGGACTGAAGCTTTCTTT. Amino acid sequence: CASSSPQGTGTEAFF.

This clone was counted only a few times. The chain has TRBV6-1 and TRBJ1-5, with D maybe TRBD1 (5 bases). CDR3 length equals 14 residues. Trimming removed 6 bases from V and 3 bases from J, with 12 bases in between. Germline V gives CDR1 MNHNS, CDR2 SASEGT. CDR3 bases: TGTGCCAGCAGCGTCGACAGCTTCAATCAGCCCCAGCATTTT. Its translation is CASSVDSFNQPQHF.

This chain links TRBV5-4 with TRBJ1-6, with a tentative D call TRBD1 (5 bases). This CDR3 region has 16 residues. The germline V gene encodes CDR1 SGHNT and CDR2 YYREEE (reference sequence). Trimming pared 0 bases from V and 0 bases from J, leaving 7 bases between. CDR3 DNA sequence: TGTGCCAGCAGCTTGGCCGGGGGCTCCTATAATTCACCCCTCCACTTT. Translation gives CASSLAGGSYNSPLHF.

The V and J genes are TRBV27 and TRBJ2-7; 7 nucleotides agree with TRBD1. J lost 6 bases, V lost 2 bases, and 7 bases had no gene match. The CDR3 loop spans 14 amino acids. Germline V gene lookup returns CDR1 MNHEY and CDR2 SMNVEV (reference sequence). Here the CDR3 reads CASSLLDRAPEQYF. DNA of the CDR3: TGTGCCAGCAGTTTACTCGACAGGGCCCCCGAGCAGTACTTC.

In this sample, this clone turned up once. Other DNA sequences in the sample encode the same CDR3. V is TRBV11-2 and J is TRBJ2-5; a weak D match, TRBD2 (6 bases). The CDR3 is 14 amino acids. The V gene's germline CDR1 is SGHAT and CDR2 FQNNGV. Trimming pared 3 bases from V and 4 bases from J, leaving 12 bases between. For the CDR3, the DNA is TGTGCCAGCAGCTTGGAGTGGGGAGGAGAGACCCAGTACTTC. Translating it yields CASSLEWGGETQYF.

V usage is TRBV6-6 and J usage is TRBJ1-5; TRBD1 aligns across 7 bases. Germline lookup yields CDR1 MNHNY and CDR2 SVGAGI (reference sequence). The CDR3 covers 14 residues. J gave up 5 bases and V 4 bases, and 5 bases lay outside the gene matches. The DNA of the CDR3 is TGTGCCAGCAGTTCCTCTGGGACAGATCAGCCCCAGCATTTT. This translates into CASSSSGTDQPQHF.

V is TRBV5-1 and J is TRBJ1-1; 7 bases line up with TRBD1. There are 13 residues in the CDR3. The germline V gene encodes CDR1 SGHRS and CDR2 YFSETQ. The V gene end was trimmed by 7 bases and the J gene end by 5 bases; junction bases not matched to a gene: 8. CDR3 coding DNA: TGCGCCAGCTCCAGGGGGGTGGGGACTGAAGCTTTCTTT. Translating it yields CASSRGVGTEAFF. Filled out from reference TRBV5-1 and TRBJ1-1, the complete variable domain reads KAGVTQTPRYLIKTRGQQVTLSCSPISGHRSVSWYQQTPGQGLQFLFEYFSETQRNKGNFPGRFSGRQFSNSRSEMNVSTLELGDSALYLCASSRGVGTEAFFGQGTRLTVV.

This rearrangement joins TRBV15 to TRBJ1-1; D call uncertain. Germline-derived CDR1 and CDR2 are LNHNV and YYDKDF (reference sequence). The CDR3 has 18 residues. Trimming left V 1 base short and J 0 bases short, with 18 bases between. CDR3 nucleotides: TGTGCCACCAGCAGAGGGATTGCAGGAGAGGGAATGAACACTGAAGCTTTCTTT. Translated, it gives CATSRGIAGEGMNTEAFF.

The chain combines TRBV7-3 with TRBJ1-2; D ambiguous. The CDR3 covers 13 residues. Germline-derived CDR1 and CDR2 are SGHTA and FQGTGA. Trimming cost V 1 base and J 8 bases, with 11 bases left between them. The CDR3 region has the DNA TGTGCCAGCAGCTTAAACGCGGGGAACGGCTACACCTTC. Its protein product is CASSLNAGNGYTF.

The chain uses TRBV5-1 and TRBJ1-5; no clear D gene. This CDR3 has 12 amino acids. Trimming took off 0 bases at V and 6 bases at J, with 4 bases between the two ends. Germline lookup yields CDR1 SGHRS and CDR2 YFSETQ. The CDR3 region has the DNA TGCGCCAGCAGCTTGGCTACTCAGCCCCAGCATTTT. The encoded protein is CASSLATQPQHF.

The gene calls are TRBV5-1 and TRBJ1-1, with a weak D call TRBD1 (6 bases). V was cut by 5 bases and J by 0 bases, with 11 bases left in between. The CDR3 is 14 residues long. Germline CDR1 is SGHRS and CDR2 is YFSETQ. CDR3 sequence reads: CASSRQEMNTEAFF. DNA for the CDR3: TGCGCCAGCAGTCGACAGGAGATGAACACTGAAGCTTTCTTT.

This clone was counted only a few times. The chain is built from TRBV28 and TRBJ2-6; D gene unclear. The CDR3 is 13 residues long. CDR1 is MDHEN and CDR2 is SYDVKM in the germline V gene. Deletions cut 7 bases from V and 2 bases from J, with 6 bases between. The chain's CDR3 is CASTWPGANVLTF. The DNA for the CDR3 is TGTGCCAGCACATGGCCTGGGGCCAACGTCCTGACTTTC. The full variable domain, its missing parts supplied by reference TRBV28 and TRBJ2-6, is DVKVTQSSRYLVKRTGEKVFLECVQDMDHENMFWYRQDPGLGLRLIYFSYDVKMKEKGDIPEGYSVSREKKERFSLILESASTNQTSMYLCASTWPGANVLTFGAGSRLTVL.

The rearrangement links TRBV2 to TRBJ1-5; weak D call: TRBD1 (5 bases). CDR1 is SNHLY and CDR2 is FYNNEI in the germline V gene. V lost 5 bases to trimming and J lost 0 bases, with 14 bases between them. This CDR3 is built from 16 residues. The DNA for the CDR3 is TGTGCCAGCAGTTGGCCAGGCGGGGGTAGCAATCAGCCCCAGCATTTT. Translated, it gives CASSWPGGGSNQPQHF.

The chain combines TRBV5-1 with TRBJ2-7, with TRBD1 as a possible D gene (5 bases). Germline assignment: CDR1 SGHRS and CDR2 YFSETQ. V lost 2 bases, J lost 4 bases, and 7 bases lay in between. This CDR3 is 12 amino acids long. In DNA form, the CDR3 reads TGCGCCAGCAGCTTTTCAGGGTACGAGCAGTACTTC. Its protein is CASSFSGYEQYF.

This clone was counted once. The chain recombines TRBV9 with TRBJ2-1; TRBD2 aligns across 7 bases. Germline V gene lookup returns CDR1 SGDLS and CDR2 YYNGEE. V shed 0 bases, J shed 5 bases, and the junction held 8 bases outside the gene matches. The CDR3 totals 16 residues. The CDR3 sequence: CASSVVWRGKNNEQFF. For the CDR3, the DNA is TGTGCCAGCAGCGTAGTTTGGCGGGGGAAAAACAATGAGCAGTTCTTC.

This chain links TRBV9 with TRBJ1-1; D gene unclear. CDR1 is SGDLS, CDR2 YYNGEE, per germline. This CDR3 spans 14 amino acids. Trimming stripped 3 bases from V and 1 base from J, with 10 bases between. The CDR3 protein is CASSDNPRNTEAFF. The CDR3 DNA follows: TGTGCCAGCAGCGATAACCCGCGGAACACTGAAGCTTTCTTT.